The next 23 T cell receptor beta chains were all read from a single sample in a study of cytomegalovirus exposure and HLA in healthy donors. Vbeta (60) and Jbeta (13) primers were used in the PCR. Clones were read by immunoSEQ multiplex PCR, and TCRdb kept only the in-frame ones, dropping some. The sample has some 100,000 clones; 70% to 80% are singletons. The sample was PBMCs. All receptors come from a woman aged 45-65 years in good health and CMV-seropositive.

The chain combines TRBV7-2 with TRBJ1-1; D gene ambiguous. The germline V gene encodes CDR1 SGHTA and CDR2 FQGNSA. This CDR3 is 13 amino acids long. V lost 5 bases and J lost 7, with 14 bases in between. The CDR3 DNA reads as TGTGCCAGCAGCCGGGATGTGGCGGATGAAGCTTTCTTT. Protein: CASSRDVADEAFF.

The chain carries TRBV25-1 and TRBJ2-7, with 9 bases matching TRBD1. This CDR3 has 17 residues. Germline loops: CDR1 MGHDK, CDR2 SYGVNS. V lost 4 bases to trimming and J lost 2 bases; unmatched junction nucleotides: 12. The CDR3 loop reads CASSGDRGRSLTYEQYF. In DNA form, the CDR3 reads TGTGCCAGCAGTGGAGACAGGGGGAGATCGCTTACCTACGAGCAGTACTTC.

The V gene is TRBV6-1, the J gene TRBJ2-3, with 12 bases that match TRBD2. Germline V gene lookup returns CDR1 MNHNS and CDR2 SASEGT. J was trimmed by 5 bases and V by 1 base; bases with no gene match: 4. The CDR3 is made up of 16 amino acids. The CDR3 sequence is CASSEGLAGAGDTQYF. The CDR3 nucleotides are TGTGCCAGCAGTGAAGGACTAGCGGGAGCTGGAGATACGCAGTATTTT.

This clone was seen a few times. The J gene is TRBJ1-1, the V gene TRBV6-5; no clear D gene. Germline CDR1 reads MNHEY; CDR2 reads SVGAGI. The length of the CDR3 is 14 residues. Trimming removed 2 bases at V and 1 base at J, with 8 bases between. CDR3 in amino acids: CASSYKSGNTEAFF. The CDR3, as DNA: TGTGCCAGCAGTTACAAATCGGGGAACACTGAAGCTTTCTTT.

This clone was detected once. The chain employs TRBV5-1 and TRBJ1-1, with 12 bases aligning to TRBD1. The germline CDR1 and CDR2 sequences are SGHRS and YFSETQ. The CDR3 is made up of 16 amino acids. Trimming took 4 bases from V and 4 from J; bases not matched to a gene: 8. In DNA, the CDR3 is TGCGCCAGCAGCCCCGGGACAGGGGGCTTGGGCACTGAAGCTTTCTTT. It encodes CASSPGTGGLGTEAFF.

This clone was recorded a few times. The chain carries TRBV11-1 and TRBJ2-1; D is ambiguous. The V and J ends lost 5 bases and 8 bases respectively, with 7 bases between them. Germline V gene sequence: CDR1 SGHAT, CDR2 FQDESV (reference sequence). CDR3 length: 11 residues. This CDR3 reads CASSLRYEQFF. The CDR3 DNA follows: TGTGCCAGCAGCCTTAGATATGAGCAGTTCTTC.

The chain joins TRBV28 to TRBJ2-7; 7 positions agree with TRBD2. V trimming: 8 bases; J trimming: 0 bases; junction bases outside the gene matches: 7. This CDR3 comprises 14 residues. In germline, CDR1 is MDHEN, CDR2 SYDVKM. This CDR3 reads CASEGRGSSYEQYF. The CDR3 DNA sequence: TGTGCCAGCGAAGGTCGCGGGAGCTCCTACGAGCAGTACTTC.

Here the CDR3 reads CASSLGTGGGKLFF. The DNA of the CDR3 is TGTGCCAGCAGTTTGGGGACAGGGGGGGGAAAACTGTTTTTT. The chain has TRBV28 and TRBJ1-4; 11 positions agree with TRBD1. After removal of 3 bases from V and 10 bases from J, the junction contained 4 bases not matched to a gene. Germline V CDR1 and CDR2: MDHEN, SYDVKM. This CDR3 is built from 14 residues.

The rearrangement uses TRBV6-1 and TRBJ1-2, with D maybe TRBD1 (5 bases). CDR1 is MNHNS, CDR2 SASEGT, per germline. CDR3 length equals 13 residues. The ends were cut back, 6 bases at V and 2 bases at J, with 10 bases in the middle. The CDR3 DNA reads TGTGCCAGCAGACTTCAGGGAAACTATGGCTACACCTTC. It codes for CASRLQGNYGYTF.

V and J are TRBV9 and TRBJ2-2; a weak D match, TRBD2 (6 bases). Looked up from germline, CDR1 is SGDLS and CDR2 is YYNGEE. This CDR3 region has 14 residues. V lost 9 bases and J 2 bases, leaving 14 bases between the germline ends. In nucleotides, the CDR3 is TGTGCCACGGGCGGGAAGTTAAACACCGGGGAGCTGTTTTTT. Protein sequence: CATGGKLNTGELFF.

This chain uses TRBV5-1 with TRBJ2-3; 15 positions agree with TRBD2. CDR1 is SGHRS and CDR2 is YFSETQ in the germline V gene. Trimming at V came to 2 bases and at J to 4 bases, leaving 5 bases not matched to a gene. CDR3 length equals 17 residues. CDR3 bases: TGCGCCAGCAGCTTTACACGGACTAGCGGGGGGGCAGATACGCAGTATTTT. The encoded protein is CASSFTRTSGGADTQYF.

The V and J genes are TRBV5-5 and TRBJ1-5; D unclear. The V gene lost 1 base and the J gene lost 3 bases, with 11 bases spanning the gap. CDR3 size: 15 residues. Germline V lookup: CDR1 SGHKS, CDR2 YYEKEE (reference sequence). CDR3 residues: CASSLSGSDNQPQHF. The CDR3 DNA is TGTGCCAGCAGCTTGTCGGGGAGCGACAATCAGCCCCAGCATTTT.

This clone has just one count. As DNA, the CDR3 is TGTGCCAGCAGCTTAGGAAGAGGTAGCGATGAGCAGTTCTTC. Amino acids: CASSLGRGSDEQFF. The chain recombines TRBV11-2 with TRBJ2-1; D perhaps matches TRBD2 (5 bases). This CDR3 contains 14 residues. Germline V CDR1 and CDR2: SGHAT, FQNNGV. V shed 1 base and J shed 8 bases, with 12 bases lying between them.

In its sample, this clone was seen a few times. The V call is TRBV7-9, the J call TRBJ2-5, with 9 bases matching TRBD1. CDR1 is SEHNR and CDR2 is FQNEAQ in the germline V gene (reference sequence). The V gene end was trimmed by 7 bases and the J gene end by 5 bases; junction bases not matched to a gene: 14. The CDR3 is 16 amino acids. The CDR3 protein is CASTTLLQGARETQYF. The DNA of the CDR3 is TGTGCCAGCACTACCCTCCTACAGGGGGCTAGGGAGACCCAGTACTTC.

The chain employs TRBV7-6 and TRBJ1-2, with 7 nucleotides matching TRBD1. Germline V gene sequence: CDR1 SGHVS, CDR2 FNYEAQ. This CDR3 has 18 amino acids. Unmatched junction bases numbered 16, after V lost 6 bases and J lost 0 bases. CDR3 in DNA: TGTGCCAGCAGAGGGGGCGAGGAATCCCCTAACTCTAACTATGGCTACACCTTC. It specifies CASRGGEESPNSNYGYTF.

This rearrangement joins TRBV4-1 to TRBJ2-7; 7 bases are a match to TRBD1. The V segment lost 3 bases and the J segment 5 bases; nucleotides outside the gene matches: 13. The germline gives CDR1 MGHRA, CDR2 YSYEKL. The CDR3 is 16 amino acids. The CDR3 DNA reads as TGCGCCAGCAGCCACGAGGGACAGAACTACGGCAACGAGCAGTACTTC. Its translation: CASSHEGQNYGNEQYF.

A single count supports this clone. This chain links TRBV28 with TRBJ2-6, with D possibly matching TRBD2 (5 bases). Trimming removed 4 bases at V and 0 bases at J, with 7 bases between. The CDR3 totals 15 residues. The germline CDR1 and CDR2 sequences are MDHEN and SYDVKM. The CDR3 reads CASSSGGSGANVLTF. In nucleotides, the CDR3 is TGTGCCAGCAGTTCAGGAGGCTCTGGGGCCAACGTCCTGACTTTC.

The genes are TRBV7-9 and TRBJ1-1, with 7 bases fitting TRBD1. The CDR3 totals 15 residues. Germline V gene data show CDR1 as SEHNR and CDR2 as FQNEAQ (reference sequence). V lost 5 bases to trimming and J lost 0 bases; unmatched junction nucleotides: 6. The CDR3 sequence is CASSPKGQLNTEAFF. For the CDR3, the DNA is TGTGCCAGCAGCCCAAAGGGACAGTTGAACACTGAAGCTTTCTTT.

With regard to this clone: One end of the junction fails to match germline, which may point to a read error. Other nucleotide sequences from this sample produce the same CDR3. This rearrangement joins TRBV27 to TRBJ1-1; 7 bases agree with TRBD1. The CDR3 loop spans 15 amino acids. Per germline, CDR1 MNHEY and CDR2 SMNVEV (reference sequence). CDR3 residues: CASKNRGSGNTEAFF. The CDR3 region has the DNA TGTGCCAGCAAGAACAGGGGTAGCGGGAACACGGAAGCTTTCTTT.

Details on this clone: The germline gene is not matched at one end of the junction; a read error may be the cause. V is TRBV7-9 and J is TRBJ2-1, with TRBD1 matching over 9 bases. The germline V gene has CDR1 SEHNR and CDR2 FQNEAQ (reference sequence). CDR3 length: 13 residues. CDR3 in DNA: TGTGCCAGCAGCTTTCAAGGCGGACAGGGGTTAATCTTC. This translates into CASSFQGGQGLIF.

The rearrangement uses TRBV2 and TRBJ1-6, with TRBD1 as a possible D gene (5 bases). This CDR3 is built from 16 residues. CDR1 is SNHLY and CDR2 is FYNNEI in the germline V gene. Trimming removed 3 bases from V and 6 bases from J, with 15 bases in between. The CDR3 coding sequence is TGTGCCAGCAGTGACTGGGGGGAACTAATTAATTCACCCCTCCACTTT. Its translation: CASSDWGELINSPLHF. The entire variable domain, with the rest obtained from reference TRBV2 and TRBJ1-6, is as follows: EPEVTQTPSHQVTQMGQEVILRCVPISNHLYFYWYRQILGQKVEFLVSFYNNEISEKSEIFDDQFSVERPDGSNFTLKIRSTKLEDSAMYFCASSDWGELINSPLHFGNGTRLTVT.

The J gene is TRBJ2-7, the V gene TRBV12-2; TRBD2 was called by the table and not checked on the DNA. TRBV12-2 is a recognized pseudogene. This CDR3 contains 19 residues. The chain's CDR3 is CASRLTIASTPCLSYEQYF. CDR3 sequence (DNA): TGTGCAAGTCGCCTCACTATAGCGTCAACACCTTGCCTCTCCTACGAGCAGTACTTC.

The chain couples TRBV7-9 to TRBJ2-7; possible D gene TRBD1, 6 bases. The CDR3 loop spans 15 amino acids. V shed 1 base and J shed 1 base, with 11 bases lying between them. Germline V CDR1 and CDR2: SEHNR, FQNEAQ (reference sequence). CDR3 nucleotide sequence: TGTGCCAGCAGCTTAGACGGACAGATTTCCTACGAGCAGTACTTC. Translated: CASSLDGQISYEQYF.